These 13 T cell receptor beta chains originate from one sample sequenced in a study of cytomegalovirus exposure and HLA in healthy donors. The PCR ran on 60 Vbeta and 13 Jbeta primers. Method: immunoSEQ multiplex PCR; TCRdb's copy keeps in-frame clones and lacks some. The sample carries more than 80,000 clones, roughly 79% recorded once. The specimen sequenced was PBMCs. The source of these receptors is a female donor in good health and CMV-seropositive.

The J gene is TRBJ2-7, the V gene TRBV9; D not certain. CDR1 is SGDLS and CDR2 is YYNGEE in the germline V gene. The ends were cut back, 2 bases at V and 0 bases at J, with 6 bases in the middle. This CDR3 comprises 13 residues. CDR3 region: CASSVAHSYEQYF. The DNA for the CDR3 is TGTGCCAGCAGCGTGGCTCACTCCTACGAGCAGTACTTC.

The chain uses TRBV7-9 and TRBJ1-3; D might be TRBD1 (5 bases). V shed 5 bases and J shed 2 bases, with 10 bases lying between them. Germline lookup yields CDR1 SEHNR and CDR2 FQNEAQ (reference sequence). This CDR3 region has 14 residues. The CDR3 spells CASSPRVAGNTIYF. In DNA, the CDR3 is TGTGCCAGCAGCCCCAGGGTTGCTGGAAACACCATATATTTT.

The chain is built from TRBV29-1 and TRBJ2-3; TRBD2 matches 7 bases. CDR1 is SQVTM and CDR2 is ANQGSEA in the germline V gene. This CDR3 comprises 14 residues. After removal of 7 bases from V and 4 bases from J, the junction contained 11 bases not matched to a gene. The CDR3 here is CSATASGKADTQYF. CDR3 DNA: TGCAGCGCCACCGCTAGCGGAAAAGCAGATACGCAGTATTTT.

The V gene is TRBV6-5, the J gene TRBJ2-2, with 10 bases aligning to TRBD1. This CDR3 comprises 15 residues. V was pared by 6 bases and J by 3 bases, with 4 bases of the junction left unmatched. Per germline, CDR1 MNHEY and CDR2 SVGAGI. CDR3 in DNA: TGTGCCAGCAGAACCGGGACAGGGGACACCGGGGAGCTGTTTTTT. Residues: CASRTGTGDTGELFF.

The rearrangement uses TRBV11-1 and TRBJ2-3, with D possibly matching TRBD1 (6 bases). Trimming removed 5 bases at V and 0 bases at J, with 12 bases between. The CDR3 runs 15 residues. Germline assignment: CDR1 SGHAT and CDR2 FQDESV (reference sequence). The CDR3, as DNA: TGTGCCAGCAGCGCAACAGGGCCCAGCACAGATACGCAGTATTTT. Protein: CASSATGPSTDTQYF.

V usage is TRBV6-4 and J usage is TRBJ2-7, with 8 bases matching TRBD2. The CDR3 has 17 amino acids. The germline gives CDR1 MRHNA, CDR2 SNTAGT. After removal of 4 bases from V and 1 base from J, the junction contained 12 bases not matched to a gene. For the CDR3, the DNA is TGTGCCAGCAGTGCGGGGGCTCTAGCGGGCCCTTCCTACGAGCAGTACTTC. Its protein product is CASSAGALAGPSYEQYF.

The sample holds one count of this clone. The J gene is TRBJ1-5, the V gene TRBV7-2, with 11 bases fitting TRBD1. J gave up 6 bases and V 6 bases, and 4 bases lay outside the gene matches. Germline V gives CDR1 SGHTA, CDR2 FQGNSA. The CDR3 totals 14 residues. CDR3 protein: CASSRTGGGQPQHF. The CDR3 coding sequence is TGTGCCAGCAGTCGGACAGGGGGCGGTCAGCCCCAGCATTTT.

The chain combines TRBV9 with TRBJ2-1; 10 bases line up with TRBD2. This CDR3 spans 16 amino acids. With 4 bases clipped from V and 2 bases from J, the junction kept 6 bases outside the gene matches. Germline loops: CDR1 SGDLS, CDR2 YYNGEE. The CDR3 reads CASSLTGTSAYNEQFF. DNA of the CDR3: TGTGCCAGCAGCCTTACCGGGACTAGCGCCTACAATGAGCAGTTCTTC. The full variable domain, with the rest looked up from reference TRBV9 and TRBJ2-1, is DSGVTQTPKHLITATGQRVTLRCSPRSGDLSVYWYQQSLDQGLQFLIQYYNGEERAKGNILERFSAQQFPDLHSELNLSSLELGDSALYFCASSLTGTSAYNEQFFGPGTRLTVL.

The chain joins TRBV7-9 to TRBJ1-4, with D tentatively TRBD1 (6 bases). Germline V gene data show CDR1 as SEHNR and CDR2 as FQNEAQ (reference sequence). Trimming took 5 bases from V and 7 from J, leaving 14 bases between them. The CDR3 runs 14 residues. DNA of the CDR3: TGTGCCAGCAGCCAGGGACACGGTTTTGAAAAACTGTTTTTT. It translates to CASSQGHGFEKLFF.

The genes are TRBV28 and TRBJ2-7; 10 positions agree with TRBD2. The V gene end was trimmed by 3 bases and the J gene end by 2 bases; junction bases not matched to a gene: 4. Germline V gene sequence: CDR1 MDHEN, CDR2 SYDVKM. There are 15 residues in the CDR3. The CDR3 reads CASSFTLAGPYEQYF. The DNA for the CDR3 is TGTGCCAGCAGTTTTACACTAGCGGGACCCTACGAGCAGTACTTC.

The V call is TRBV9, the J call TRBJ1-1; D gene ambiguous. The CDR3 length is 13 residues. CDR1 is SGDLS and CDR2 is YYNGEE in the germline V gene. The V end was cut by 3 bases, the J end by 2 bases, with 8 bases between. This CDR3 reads CASSGGLNTEAFF. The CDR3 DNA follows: TGTGCCAGCAGCGGAGGTCTCAACACTGAAGCTTTCTTT.

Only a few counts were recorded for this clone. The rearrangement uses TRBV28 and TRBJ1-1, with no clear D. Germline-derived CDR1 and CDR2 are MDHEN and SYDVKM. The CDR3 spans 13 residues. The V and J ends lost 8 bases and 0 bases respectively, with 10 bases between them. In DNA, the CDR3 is TGTGCCAGCCTGGCGGCCATGAACACTGAAGCTTTCTTT. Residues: CASLAAMNTEAFF.

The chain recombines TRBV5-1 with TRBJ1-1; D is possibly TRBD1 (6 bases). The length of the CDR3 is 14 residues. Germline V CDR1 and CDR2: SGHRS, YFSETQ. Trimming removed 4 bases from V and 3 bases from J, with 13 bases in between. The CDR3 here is CASSTRGADTEAFF. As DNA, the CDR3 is TGCGCCAGCAGCACCAGGGGAGCCGACACTGAAGCTTTCTTT.